Below, 29 T cell receptor beta chains from the same sample are listed, as sequenced in a study of blood T cell repertoires in COVID-19. Generated by immunoSEQ multiplex PCR, the TCRdb table keeps only in-frame clones and is missing some. The sample lists some 120,000 clones; about 88% were seen once. Sequenced: peripheral blood. All receptors come from a man aged 60 to 75 with COVID-19, enrolled during active disease.

The chain recombines TRBV5-1 with TRBJ2-5; D is unclear. V lost 0 bases, J lost 1 base, and 4 bases lay in between. The germline gives CDR1 SGHRS, CDR2 YFSETQ. CDR3 length: 13 residues. The DNA of the CDR3 is TGCGCCAGCAGCTTGGCCCTCCAAGAGACCCAGTACTTC. Its translation is CASSLALQETQYF. Full variable domain (rest looked up from reference TRBV5-1 and TRBJ2-5): KAGVTQTPRYLIKTRGQQVTLSCSPISGHRSVSWYQQTPGQGLQFLFEYFSETQRNKGNFPGRFSGRQFSNSRSEMNVSTLELGDSALYLCASSLALQETQYFGPGTRLLVL.

The rearrangement joins TRBV19 to TRBJ2-2; 10 bases align to TRBD1. The ends lost 6 bases at V and 5 bases at J; junction bases unmatched: 6. Germline CDR1 and CDR2: LNHDA and SQIVND (reference sequence). This CDR3 is built from 15 residues. The CDR3 bases are TGTGCCAGTAGGACCCGGGACAGGGGAACCGGGGAGCTGTTTTTT. Its protein is CASRTRDRGTGELFF.

The chain joins TRBV4-1 to TRBJ2-1; 8 bases match TRBD2. The CDR3 runs to 13 residues. Germline V lookup: CDR1 MGHRA, CDR2 YSYEKL. The trim removed 2 bases at V and 13 bases at J, leaving 7 bases unmatched. The CDR3 DNA is TGCGCCAGCAGCCAACCCTTAGCGGGACTACAGTTCTTC. It specifies CASSQPLAGLQFF.

This chain connects TRBV3-1 (or the pseudogene TRBV3-2) to TRBJ2-5; D possibly corresponds to TRBD1 (6 bases). The germline V gene encodes CDR1 LGHDT and CDR2 YNNKEL (reference sequence). Trimming removed 3 bases at V and 5 bases at J, with 7 bases between. CDR3 length equals 12 residues. Here the CDR3 DNA reads TGTGCCAGCAGCCACACAGGGGAGACCCAGTACTTC. Residues: CASSHTGETQYF.

The rearrangement joins TRBV6-2 or TRBV6-3 to TRBJ1-1, with a tentative D call TRBD1 (6 bases). The germline V and J ends were trimmed by 2 bases and 1 base, with 11 bases remaining between them. This CDR3 contains 15 residues. The germline V gene has CDR1 MNHEY and CDR2 SVGEGT. The CDR3 DNA sequence: TGTGCCAGCAGTTACGAAGGACAGACGAACACTGAAGCTTTCTTT. Its protein is CASSYEGQTNTEAFF.

The rearrangement links TRBV5-1 to TRBJ1-1; D gene ambiguous. Trimming removed 0 bases from V and 1 base from J, with 7 bases in between. From germline, CDR1 is SGHRS and CDR2 YFSETQ. CDR3 length equals 14 residues. CDR3 loop: CASSLAGENTEAFF. The DNA for the CDR3 is TGCGCCAGCAGCTTGGCCGGTGAGAACACTGAAGCTTTCTTT. Based on the CDR3 plus reference TRBV5-1 and TRBJ1-1, the full variable domain is KAGVTQTPRYLIKTRGQQVTLSCSPISGHRSVSWYQQTPGQGLQFLFEYFSETQRNKGNFPGRFSGRQFSNSRSEMNVSTLELGDSALYLCASSLAGENTEAFFGQGTRLTVV.

This clone was recorded only once. The CDR3 DNA is TGTGCCACCAGCAGAGTAATTCAGGGAACCGAGCAGTACTTC. Protein: CATSRVIQGTEQYF. The V gene is TRBV15, the J gene TRBJ2-7, with D tentatively TRBD1 (5 bases). CDR1 LNHNV and CDR2 YYDKDF come from the germline V gene (reference sequence). Trimming removed 1 base from V and 6 bases from J, with 13 bases in between. CDR3 length: 14 amino acids.

This clone appeared a single time. The gene calls are TRBV9 and TRBJ1-5; possibly TRBD1 for D (6 bases). The CDR3 length is 15 residues. Germline V gives CDR1 SGDLS, CDR2 YYNGEE. V was shortened by 0 bases and J by 3 bases, with 10 bases between the two germline ends. The CDR3 protein is CASSVGGGPNQPQHF. DNA for the CDR3: TGTGCCAGCAGCGTAGGAGGGGGACCCAATCAGCCCCAGCATTTT.

This clone was seen once. V and J are TRBV2 and TRBJ1-1; no definite D call. The CDR3 covers 14 residues. The germline V gene has CDR1 SNHLY and CDR2 FYNNEI. V was shortened by 5 bases and J by 0 bases, with 10 bases between the two germline ends. As DNA, the CDR3 is TGTGCCAGCAGTTCGGGTGTCATGAACACTGAAGCTTTCTTT. It encodes CASSSGVMNTEAFF.

V gene TRBV7-9 combines with J gene TRBJ2-6; the D is unclear. The V end was cut by 1 base, the J end by 8 bases, with 12 bases between. Germline-derived CDR1 and CDR2 are SEHNR and FQNEAQ (reference sequence). The length of the CDR3 is 15 residues. The CDR3 region is CASSLGAGETNVLTF. The CDR3 coding sequence is TGTGCCAGCAGCTTAGGAGCCGGAGAGACCAACGTCCTGACTTTC.

The J gene is TRBJ1-2, the V gene TRBV2; 7 bases are shared with TRBD1. Germline CDR1 SNHLY, CDR2 FYNNEI. This CDR3 comprises 14 residues. V lost 1 base to trimming and J lost 7 bases; unmatched junction nucleotides: 6. Here the CDR3 DNA reads TGTGCCAGCAGTGAAGAAGGAGGGGGCTTTGGCTACACCTTC. Encoded protein: CASSEEGGGFGYTF.

This clone was observed once. The chain employs TRBV2 and TRBJ2-7; 11 bases are shared with TRBD2. Germline V gene data show CDR1 as SNHLY and CDR2 as FYNNEI. The CDR3 runs to 14 residues. The ends lost 6 bases at V and 3 bases at J; junction bases unmatched: 4. CDR3 DNA sequence: TGTGCCAGCAGGGCCGGGACTAGCGGCTACGAGCAGTACTTC. The encoded protein is CASRAGTSGYEQYF.

The chain is built from TRBV30 and TRBJ1-4; weak D call: TRBD1 (6 bases). In germline, CDR1 is GTSNPN, CDR2 SVGIG (reference sequence). Trimming cost V 3 bases and J 2 bases, with 7 bases left between them. The CDR3 contains 13 residues. The CDR3 region has the DNA TGTGCCTGGAGACAGGGCACTAATGAAAAACTGTTTTTT. Protein: CAWRQGTNEKLFF.

CDR3 nucleotide sequence: TGTGCCAGCGGACAGGAAGATACGCAGTATTTT. This encodes CASGQEDTQYF. The V call is TRBV6-5, the J call TRBJ2-3; 7 nucleotides agree with TRBD1. The junction had 1 base not matched to a gene; V was cut back by 8 bases and J by 5 bases. The length of the CDR3 is 11 residues. Per the germline V gene, CDR1 is MNHEY and CDR2 is SVGAGI.

This clone was detected ten times or more. The CDR3 coding sequence is TGTGCCACCAGCCGGGGGACAGGACAGGGTGCTCCCCAGCATTTT. It encodes CATSRGTGQGAPQHF. This chain uses TRBV15 with TRBJ1-5; 8 positions match TRBD1. The germline gives CDR1 LNHNV, CDR2 YYDKDF (reference sequence). The J segment lost 10 bases and the V segment lost 5 bases, leaving 13 bases of the junction unmatched. This CDR3 region has 15 residues.

The chain employs TRBV6-5 and TRBJ1-1, with a weak D call TRBD1 (6 bases). CDR1 is MNHEY and CDR2 is SVGAGI in the germline V gene. V was trimmed by 10 bases and J by 1 base, leaving 19 bases between them. CDR3 length: 15 amino acids. The DNA of the CDR3 is TGTGCCACCCAGCCGGGACACGGAGCGAACACTGAAGCTTTCTTT. It specifies CATQPGHGANTEAFF.

The V and J genes are TRBV13 and TRBJ2-7; D remains unclear. Deletions cut 3 bases from V and 8 bases from J, with 17 bases between. This CDR3 has 14 residues. Germline CDR1 and CDR2: PRHDT and FYEKMQ (reference sequence). As DNA, the CDR3 is TGTGCCAGCAGCTTCCAGAAACCTAGTTACAAGCAGTACTTC. This codes for CASSFQKPSYKQYF.

The chain recombines TRBV4-1 with TRBJ2-3; 8 bases line up with TRBD2. Germline V lookup: CDR1 MGHRA, CDR2 YSYEKL. J lost 0 bases, V lost 0 bases, and 14 bases had no gene match. The CDR3 has 20 residues. The CDR3 reads CASSQEAGGLKRASTDTQYF. In DNA, the CDR3 is TGCGCCAGCAGCCAAGAGGCGGGAGGCCTTAAACGTGCTAGCACAGATACGCAGTATTTT.

This clone was seen a single time. The V and J genes are TRBV5-1 and TRBJ1-4; D perhaps matches TRBD1 (5 bases). Germline CDR1 is SGHRS and CDR2 is YFSETQ. The CDR3 loop spans 14 amino acids. The V and J ends lost 3 bases and 7 bases respectively, with 13 bases between them. The CDR3 loop reads CASSSGVGSEKLFF. CDR3 DNA sequence: TGCGCCAGCAGCTCGGGGGTGGGAAGTGAAAAACTGTTTTTT.

V gene TRBV3-1 (or the pseudogene TRBV3-2) combines with J gene TRBJ2-1, with 12 bases identical to TRBD2. The V segment lost 4 bases and the J segment 7 bases; nucleotides outside the gene matches: 14. Per germline, CDR1 LGHDT and CDR2 YNNKEL (reference sequence). The CDR3 has 18 amino acids. The CDR3 DNA reads as TGTGCCAGCAGCCGGGTTGGGCTAGCGGGAGGGCCGGATAATGAGCAGTTCTTC. Protein product: CASSRVGLAGGPDNEQFF.

The chain couples TRBV5-1 to TRBJ2-5; TRBD1 is a possible D gene (7 bases). The CDR3 contains 15 residues. Trimming pared 0 bases from V and 3 bases from J, leaving 12 bases between. From germline, CDR1 is SGHRS and CDR2 YFSETQ. For the CDR3, the DNA is TGCGCCAGCAGCTTGGCGCAGGGGGGAAAAGAGACCCAGTACTTC. Encoded protein: CASSLAQGGKETQYF.

In the case of this clone: The junction departs from the called germline gene at one end, perhaps through a read error. The CDR3 reads CASSLGAGVGNEQFF. CDR3 DNA: TGTGCTAGCAGCTTGGGAGCGGGAGTCGGCAATGAGCAGTTCTTC. This rearrangement joins TRBV7-7 to TRBJ2-1, with 8 positions matching TRBD2. Looked up from germline, CDR1 is SSHAT and CDR2 is FNYEAQ (reference sequence). This CDR3 region has 15 residues.

This chain connects TRBV27 to TRBJ1-1, with 9 nucleotides matching TRBD1. Germline CDR1 and CDR2: MNHEY and SMNVEV (reference sequence). V trimming: 5 bases; J trimming: 7 bases; junction bases outside the gene matches: 5. The CDR3 loop spans 13 amino acids. The CDR3 DNA sequence: TGTGCCAGCAGTCAACAGGGGGCAGGTGAAGCTTTCTTT. Encoded protein: CASSQQGAGEAFF.

The J gene is TRBJ2-7, the V gene TRBV6-5; 10 nucleotides align to TRBD2. Germline CDR1 MNHEY, CDR2 SVGAGI. This CDR3 has 13 residues. Germline trimming cut 5 bases from V and 7 bases from J; bases unmatched to any gene: 5. The CDR3 sequence: CASSLAGVGEQYF. In DNA form, the CDR3 reads TGTGCCAGCAGTCTAGCGGGAGTAGGGGAGCAGTACTTC.

V is TRBV5-4 and J is TRBJ2-7, with D maybe TRBD2 (5 bases). Per the germline V gene, CDR1 is SGHNT and CDR2 is YYREEE (reference sequence). The CDR3 is 15 residues long. The germline V and J ends were trimmed by 0 bases and 0 bases, with 10 bases remaining between them. The CDR3 nucleotides are TGTGCCAGCAGCTTGGGGGCGGGCCGCTCCTACGAGCAGTACTTC. This codes for CASSLGAGRSYEQYF.

Written as DNA, the CDR3 is TGTGCCGGTAGGGACAGGGAATACGAGCAGTACTTC. As protein: CAGRDREYEQYF. V is TRBV6-5 and J is TRBJ2-7; 9 bases are a match to TRBD1. Losses at the gene ends were 11 bases for V and 4 bases for J; bases not matched to a gene: 6. Germline V gene data show CDR1 as MNHEY and CDR2 as SVGAGI. The CDR3 runs to 12 residues.

This chain links TRBV12-3 or TRBV12-4 with TRBJ1-2; a possible D gene is TRBD1 (5 bases). The CDR3 is made up of 11 amino acids. V dropped 4 bases and J dropped 8 bases, with 8 bases sitting between them. The CDR3 nucleotides are TGTGCCAGCAGTTCGGGGGACGGCTACACCTTC. This codes for CASSSGDGYTF.

This sequence joins TRBV5-1 and TRBJ2-1; TRBD1 is a possible D gene (6 bases). The CDR3 sequence is 14 residues long. Per the germline V gene, CDR1 is SGHRS and CDR2 is YFSETQ. V lost 6 bases and J 4 bases, leaving 14 bases between the germline ends. The DNA for the CDR3 is TGCGCCAGCAAACTGACAGGATCATACAATGAGCAGTTCTTC. Residues: CASKLTGSYNEQFF.

The gene calls are TRBV19 and TRBJ1-4, with 7 bases identical to TRBD1. The CDR3 spans 15 residues. CDR1 is LNHDA, CDR2 SQIVND, per germline (reference sequence). V was clipped by 4 bases and J by 4 bases; unmatched bases: 6. This CDR3 reads CASSTRTGLNEKLFF. The CDR3 coding sequence is TGTGCCAGTAGTACTCGGACAGGCCTTAATGAAAAACTGTTTTTT. The full variable domain, completed using reference TRBV19 and TRBJ1-4, is DGGITQSPKYLFRKEGQNVTLSCEQNLNHDAMYWYRQDPGQGLRLIYYSQIVNDFQKGDIAEGYSVSREKKESFPLTVTSAQKNPTAFYLCASSTRTGLNEKLFFGSGTQLSVL.